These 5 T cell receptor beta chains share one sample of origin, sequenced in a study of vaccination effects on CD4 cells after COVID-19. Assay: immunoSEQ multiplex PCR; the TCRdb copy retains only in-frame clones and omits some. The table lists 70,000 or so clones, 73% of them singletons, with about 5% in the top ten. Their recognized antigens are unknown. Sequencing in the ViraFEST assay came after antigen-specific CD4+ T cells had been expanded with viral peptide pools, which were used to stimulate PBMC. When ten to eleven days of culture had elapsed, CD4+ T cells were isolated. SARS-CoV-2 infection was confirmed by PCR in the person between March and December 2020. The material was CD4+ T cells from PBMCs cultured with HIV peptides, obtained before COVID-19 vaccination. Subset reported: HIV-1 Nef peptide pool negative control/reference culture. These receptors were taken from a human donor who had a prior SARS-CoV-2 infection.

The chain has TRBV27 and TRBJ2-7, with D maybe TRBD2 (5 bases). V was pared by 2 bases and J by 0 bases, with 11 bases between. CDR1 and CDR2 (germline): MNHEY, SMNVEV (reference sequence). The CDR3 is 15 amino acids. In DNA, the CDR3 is TGTGCCAGCAGTTTAAAATGGGAGAGCTCCTACGAGCAGTACTTC. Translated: CASSLKWESSYEQYF.

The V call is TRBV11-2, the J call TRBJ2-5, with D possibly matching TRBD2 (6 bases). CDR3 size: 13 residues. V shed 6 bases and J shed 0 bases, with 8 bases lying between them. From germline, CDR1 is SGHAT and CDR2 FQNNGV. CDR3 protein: CASRAGDQETQYF. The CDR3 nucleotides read TGTGCCAGCAGAGCGGGTGACCAAGAGACCCAGTACTTC.

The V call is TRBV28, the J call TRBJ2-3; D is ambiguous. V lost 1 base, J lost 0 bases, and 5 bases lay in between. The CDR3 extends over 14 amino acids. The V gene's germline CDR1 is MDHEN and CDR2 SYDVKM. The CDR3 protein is CASSLFGSTDTQYF. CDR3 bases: TGTGCCAGCAGTTTATTTGGTAGCACAGATACGCAGTATTTT.

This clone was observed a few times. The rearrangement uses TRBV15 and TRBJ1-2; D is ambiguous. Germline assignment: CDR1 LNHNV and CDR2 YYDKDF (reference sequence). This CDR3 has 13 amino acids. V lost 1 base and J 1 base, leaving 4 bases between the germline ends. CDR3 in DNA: TGTGCCACCAGCAGAGCGCTTAACTATGGCTACACCTTC. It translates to CATSRALNYGYTF.

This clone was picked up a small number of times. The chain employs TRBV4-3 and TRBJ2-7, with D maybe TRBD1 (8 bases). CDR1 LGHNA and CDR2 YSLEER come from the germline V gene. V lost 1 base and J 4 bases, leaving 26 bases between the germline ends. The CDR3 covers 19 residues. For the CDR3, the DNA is TGCGCCAGCAGCCAAGTTTGGGACAGGACACATCGGGGGGTTTACGAGCAGTACTTC. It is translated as CASSQVWDRTHRGVYEQYF.